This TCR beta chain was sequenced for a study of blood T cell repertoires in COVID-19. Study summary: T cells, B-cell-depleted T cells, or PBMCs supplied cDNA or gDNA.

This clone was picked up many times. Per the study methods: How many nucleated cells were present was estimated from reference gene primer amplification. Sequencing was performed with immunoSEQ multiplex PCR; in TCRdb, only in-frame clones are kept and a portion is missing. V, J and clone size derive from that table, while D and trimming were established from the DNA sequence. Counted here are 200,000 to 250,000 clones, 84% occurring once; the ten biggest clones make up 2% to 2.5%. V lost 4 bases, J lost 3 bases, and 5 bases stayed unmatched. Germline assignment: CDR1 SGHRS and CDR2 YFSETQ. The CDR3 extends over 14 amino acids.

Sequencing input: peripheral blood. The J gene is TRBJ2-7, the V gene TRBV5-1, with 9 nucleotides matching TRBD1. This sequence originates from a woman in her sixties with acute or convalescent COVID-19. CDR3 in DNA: TGCGCCAGCAGCCCCATGGGACAGGGCTACGAGCAGTACTTC. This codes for CASSPMGQGYEQYF. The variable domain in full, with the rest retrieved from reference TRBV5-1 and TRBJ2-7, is KAGVTQTPRYLIKTRGQQVTLSCSPISGHRSVSWYQQTPGQGLQFLFEYFSETQRNKGNFPGRFSGRQFSNSRSEMNVSTLELGDSALYLCASSPMGQGYEQYFGPGTRLTVT.